This is a list of T cell receptor beta chains from one sample in a study of identical twins. TCRdb reanalysed the 5' RACE reads using MiXCR and keeps one entry per CDR3 protein. There are some 500,000 distinct CDR3 sequences in the sample; 9.6% occur only once, and roughly 3% lies in the top ten. This sample also belongs to another study, concerning yellow fever vaccine responses in identical twins.

The sequencing input was PBMCs. These receptors were taken from a young woman in good health. The CDR3 runs from the conserved cysteine through the conserved F or W. The D gene is left open where the match is weak. The size field is filled for only some rows; it gives once, few, many or a size class.

J gene,D gene,clone size,V gene,CDR3 DNA,CDR3 protein
TRBJ1-2,TRBD1,few,TRBV20-1,TGCAGTGCTAGCTCCGGACAGGGGGCCAGCTATGGCTACACCTTC,CSASSGQGASYGYTF
TRBJ2-7,NA,NA,TRBV7-9,TGTGCCAGCAGCCCCCCGGACGGATCCTACGAGCAGTACTTC,CASSPPDGSYEQYF
TRBJ2-6,NA,many,TRBV20-1,TGCAGTGCTAGTAGGTCGGCTGGGGCCAACGTCCTGACTTTC,CSASRSAGANVLTF
TRBJ2-5,TRBD1,NA,TRBV6-2/TRBV6-3,TGTGCCAGCAGAGCCGACAGGGGGCGAGAGACCCAGTACTTC,CASRADRGRETQYF
TRBJ2-7,NA,few,TRBV15,TGTGCCACCAGCCCCGGACTAGGGGGCTACGAGCAGTACTTC,CATSPGLGGYEQYF
TRBJ2-7,NA,NA,TRBV6-2/TRBV6-3,TGTGCCAGCAGCGGGATAGAGAGGGGGTACGAGCAGTACTTC,CASSGIERGYEQYF
TRBJ2-7,NA,few,TRBV4-2,TGTGCCAGCAGCCAGCCTTCGGCGGACGAGCAGTACTTC,CASSQPSADEQYF
TRBJ2-5,NA,few,TRBV15,TGTGCCACCACGCTCCAAGAGACCCAGTACTTC,CATTLQETQYF
TRBJ2-1,TRBD2,NA,TRBV5-1,TGCGCCAGCAGCTCGTCCCTAGCGGGGCCCGGCAATGAGCAGTTCTTC,CASSSSLAGPGNEQFF
TRBJ1-5,NA,many,TRBV7-2,TGTGCCAGCAGCTTGGGACGATATAGCAATCAGCCCCAGCATTTT,CASSLGRYSNQPQHF
TRBJ2-2,TRBD2,NA,TRBV9,TGTGCCAGCAGCATGGGACTAGCGGGGGCGCTCCACGGGGAGCTGTTTTTT,CASSMGLAGALHGELFF
TRBJ2-6,TRBD1,few,TRBV4-2,TGTGCCAGCAGCCAAGAGACAGGGGGCGCTGGGGCCAACGTCCTGACTTTC,CASSQETGGAGANVLTF
TRBJ2-7,TRBD1,few,TRBV7-2,TGTGCCAGCAGCCGAACCGGGACAGCCTTTTACGAGCAGTACTTC,CASSRTGTAFYEQYF
TRBJ1-5,TRBD1,many,TRBV12-3/TRBV12-4,TGTGCCAGCAGGACAGGGGGCCATCAGCCCCAGCATTTT,CASRTGGHQPQHF
TRBJ2-1,TRBD1,few,TRBV5-4,TGTGCCAGCAGCCCCGGGACAGGGAGCTCCTACAATGAGCAGTTCTTC,CASSPGTGSSYNEQFF
TRBJ2-5,TRBD2,NA,TRBV7-7,TGTGCTAGCAGCTTAGCGGGACTAGCGGGGTTCCAAGAGACCCAGTACTTC,CASSLAGLAGFQETQYF
TRBJ1-5,NA,few,TRBV2,TGTGCCAGCAGTCTGGCAGGCGGTCAGCCCCAGCATTTT,CASSLAGGQPQHF
TRBJ2-1,TRBD2,NA,TRBV20-1,TGCAGTGCTAGAGCTAGCGGGAGGCCCTACAATGAGCAGTTCTTC,CSARASGRPYNEQFF